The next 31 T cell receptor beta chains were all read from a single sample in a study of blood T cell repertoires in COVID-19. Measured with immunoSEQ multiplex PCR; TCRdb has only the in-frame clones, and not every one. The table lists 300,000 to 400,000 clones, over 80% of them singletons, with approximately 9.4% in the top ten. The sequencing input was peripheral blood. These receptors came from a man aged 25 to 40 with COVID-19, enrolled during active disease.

Written as DNA, the CDR3 is TGTGCCAGCTCAAAACTAGCGGGGGACTACGAGCAGTACTTC. This gives the protein CASSKLAGDYEQYF. The chain links TRBV18 to TRBJ2-7; 11 nucleotides line up with TRBD2. Germline V gene lookup returns CDR1 KGHSH and CDR2 LQKENI. V dropped 5 bases and J dropped 3; count of bases not matched to a gene: 3. CDR3 length: 14 residues.

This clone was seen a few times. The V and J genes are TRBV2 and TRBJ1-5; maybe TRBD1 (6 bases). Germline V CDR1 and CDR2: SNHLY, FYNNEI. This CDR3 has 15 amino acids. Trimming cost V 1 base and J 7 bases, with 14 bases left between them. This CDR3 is CASSEETGSIQPQHF. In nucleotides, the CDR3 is TGTGCCAGCAGTGAAGAAACAGGGTCAATCCAGCCCCAGCATTTT. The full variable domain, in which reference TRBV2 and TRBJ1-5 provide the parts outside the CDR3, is EPEVTQTPSHQVTQMGQEVILRCVPISNHLYFYWYRQILGQKVEFLVSFYNNEISEKSEIFDDQFSVERPDGSNFTLKIRSTKLEDSAMYFCASSEETGSIQPQHFGDGTRLSIL.

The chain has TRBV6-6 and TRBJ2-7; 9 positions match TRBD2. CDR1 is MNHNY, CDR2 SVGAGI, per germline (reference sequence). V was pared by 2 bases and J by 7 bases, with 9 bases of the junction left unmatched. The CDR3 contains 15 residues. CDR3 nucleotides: TGTGCCAGCAGTTACGGGGCGGGAGGGGGTCGGGAGCAGTACTTC. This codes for CASSYGAGGGREQYF.

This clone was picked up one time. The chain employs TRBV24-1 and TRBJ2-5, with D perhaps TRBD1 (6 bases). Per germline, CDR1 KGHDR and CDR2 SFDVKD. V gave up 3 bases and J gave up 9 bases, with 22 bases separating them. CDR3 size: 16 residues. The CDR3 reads CATSDGPQGGFGAQYF. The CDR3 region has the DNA TGTGCCACCAGTGATGGCCCACAGGGTGGCTTTGGGGCCCAGTACTTC.

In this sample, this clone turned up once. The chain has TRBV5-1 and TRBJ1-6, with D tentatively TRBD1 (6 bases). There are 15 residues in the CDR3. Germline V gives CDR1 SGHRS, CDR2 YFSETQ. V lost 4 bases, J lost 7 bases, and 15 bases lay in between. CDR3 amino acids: CASSANRGSNSPLHF. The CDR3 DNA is TGCGCCAGCAGCGCTAATAGGGGGTCCAATTCACCCCTCCACTTT.

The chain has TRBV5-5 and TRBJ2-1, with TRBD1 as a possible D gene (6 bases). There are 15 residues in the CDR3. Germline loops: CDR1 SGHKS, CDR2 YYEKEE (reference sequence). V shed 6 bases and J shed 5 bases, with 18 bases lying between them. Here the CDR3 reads CASTTAGAPNNEQFF. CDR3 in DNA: TGTGCCAGCACGACCGCAGGGGCCCCTAACAATGAGCAGTTCTTC.

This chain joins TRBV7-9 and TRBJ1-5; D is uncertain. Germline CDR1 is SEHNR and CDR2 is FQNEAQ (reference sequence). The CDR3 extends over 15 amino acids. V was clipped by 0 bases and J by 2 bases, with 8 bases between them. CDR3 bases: TGTGCCAGCAGCTTAGCCAAGCAGGGCAATCAGCCCCAGCATTTT. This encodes CASSLAKQGNQPQHF.

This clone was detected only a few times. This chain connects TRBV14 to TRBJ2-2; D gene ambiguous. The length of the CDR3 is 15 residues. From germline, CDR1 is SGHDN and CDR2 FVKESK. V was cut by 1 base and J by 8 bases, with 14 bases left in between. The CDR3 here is CASSQGRLPRGELFF. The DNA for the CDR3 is TGTGCCAGCAGCCAAGGCAGACTGCCGAGGGGGGAGCTGTTTTTT.

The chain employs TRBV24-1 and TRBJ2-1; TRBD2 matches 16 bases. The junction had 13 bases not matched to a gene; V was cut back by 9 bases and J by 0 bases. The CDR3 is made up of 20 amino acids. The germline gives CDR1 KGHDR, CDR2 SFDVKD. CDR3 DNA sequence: TGTGCCACCGAGCATCCTCCGGGACTAGCGGGAGGGCCCTCCTACAATGAGCAGTTCTTC. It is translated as CATEHPPGLAGGPSYNEQFF.

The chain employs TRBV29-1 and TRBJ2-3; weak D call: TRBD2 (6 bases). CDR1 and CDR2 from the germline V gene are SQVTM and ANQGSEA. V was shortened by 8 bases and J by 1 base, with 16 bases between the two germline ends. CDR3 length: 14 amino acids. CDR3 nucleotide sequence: TGCAGCACCCACCCGGGACTGGGCACAGATACGCAGTATTTT. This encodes CSTHPGLGTDTQYF.

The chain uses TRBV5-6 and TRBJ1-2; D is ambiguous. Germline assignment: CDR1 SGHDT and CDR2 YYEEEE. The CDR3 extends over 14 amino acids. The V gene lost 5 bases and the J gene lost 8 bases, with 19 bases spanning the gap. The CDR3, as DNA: TGTGCCAGCAGTTCTCTGGGAAGGCGGGGAGGCTACACCTTC. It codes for CASSSLGRRGGYTF.

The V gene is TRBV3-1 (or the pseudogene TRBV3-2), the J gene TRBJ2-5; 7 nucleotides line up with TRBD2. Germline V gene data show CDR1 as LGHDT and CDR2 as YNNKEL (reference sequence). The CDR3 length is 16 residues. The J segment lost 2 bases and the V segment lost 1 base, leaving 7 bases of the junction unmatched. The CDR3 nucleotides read TGTGCCAGCAGCCAAGGGAGGTGGGGGGGTCAAGAGACCCAGTACTTC. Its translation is CASSQGRWGGQETQYF.

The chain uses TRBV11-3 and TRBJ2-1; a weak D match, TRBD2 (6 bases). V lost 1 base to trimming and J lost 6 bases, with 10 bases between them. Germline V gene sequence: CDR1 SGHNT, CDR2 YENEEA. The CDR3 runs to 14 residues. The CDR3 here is CASSLVDGSNEQFF. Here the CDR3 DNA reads TGTGCCAGCAGCTTAGTCGACGGGAGCAATGAGCAGTTCTTC.

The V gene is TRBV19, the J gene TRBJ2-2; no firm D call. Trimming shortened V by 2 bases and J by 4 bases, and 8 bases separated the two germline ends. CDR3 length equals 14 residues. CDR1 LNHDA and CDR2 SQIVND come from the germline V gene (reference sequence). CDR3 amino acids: CASSISASTGELFF. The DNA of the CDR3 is TGTGCCAGTAGTATAAGCGCCAGCACCGGGGAGCTGTTTTTT.

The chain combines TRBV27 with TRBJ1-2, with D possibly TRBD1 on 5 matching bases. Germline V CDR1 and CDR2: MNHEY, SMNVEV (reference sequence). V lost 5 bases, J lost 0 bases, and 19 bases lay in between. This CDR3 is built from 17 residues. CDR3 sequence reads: CASSPPGTGSANYGYTF. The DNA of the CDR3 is TGTGCCAGCAGTCCCCCCGGGACCGGGAGCGCTAACTATGGCTACACCTTC.

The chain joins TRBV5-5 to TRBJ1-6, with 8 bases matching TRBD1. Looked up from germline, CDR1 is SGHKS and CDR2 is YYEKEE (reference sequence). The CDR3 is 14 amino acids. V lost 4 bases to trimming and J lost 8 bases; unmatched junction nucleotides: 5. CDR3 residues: CASSAGQGDSPLHF. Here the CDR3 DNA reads TGTGCCAGCAGCGCCGGACAGGGTGATTCACCCCTCCACTTT. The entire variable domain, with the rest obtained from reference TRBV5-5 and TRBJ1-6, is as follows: DAGVTQSPTHLIKTRGQQVTLRCSPISGHKSVSWYQQVLGQGPQFIFQYYEKEERGRGNFPDRFSARQFPNYSSELNVNALLLGDSALYLCASSAGQGDSPLHFGNGTRLTVT.

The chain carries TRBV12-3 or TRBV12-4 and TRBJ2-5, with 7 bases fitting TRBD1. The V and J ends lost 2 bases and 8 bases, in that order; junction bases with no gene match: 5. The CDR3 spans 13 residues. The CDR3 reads CASSLNRGGTQYF. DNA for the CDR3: TGTGCCAGCAGTTTAAACAGGGGTGGAACCCAGTACTTC.

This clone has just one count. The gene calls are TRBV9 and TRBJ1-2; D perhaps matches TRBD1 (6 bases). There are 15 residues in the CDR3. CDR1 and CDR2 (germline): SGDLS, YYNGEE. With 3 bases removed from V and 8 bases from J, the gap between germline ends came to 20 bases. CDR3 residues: CASSGYRERDGGYTF. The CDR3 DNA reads TGTGCCAGCAGCGGATACAGGGAGCGGGACGGGGGCTACACCTTC.

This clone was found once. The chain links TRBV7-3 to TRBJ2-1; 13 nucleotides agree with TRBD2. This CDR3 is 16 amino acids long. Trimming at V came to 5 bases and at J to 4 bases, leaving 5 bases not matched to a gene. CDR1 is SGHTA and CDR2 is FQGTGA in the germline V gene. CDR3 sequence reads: CASSDPGLAGYNEQFF. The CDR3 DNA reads TGTGCCAGCAGCGACCCGGGACTAGCGGGGTACAATGAGCAGTTCTTC.

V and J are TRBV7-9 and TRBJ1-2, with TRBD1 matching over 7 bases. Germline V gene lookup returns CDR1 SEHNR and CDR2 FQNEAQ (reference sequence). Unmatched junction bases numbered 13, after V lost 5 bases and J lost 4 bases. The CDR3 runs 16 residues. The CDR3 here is CASSPTGAPRFYGYTF. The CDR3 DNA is TGTGCCAGCAGCCCCACAGGGGCACCACGCTTCTATGGCTACACCTTC.

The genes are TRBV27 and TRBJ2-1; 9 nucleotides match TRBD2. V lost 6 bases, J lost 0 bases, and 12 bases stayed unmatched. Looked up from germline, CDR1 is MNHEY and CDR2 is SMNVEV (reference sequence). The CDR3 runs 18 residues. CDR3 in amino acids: CASSPWGRGGLSYNEQFF. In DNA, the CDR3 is TGTGCCAGCAGCCCCTGGGGGCGGGGGGGCCTCTCCTACAATGAGCAGTTCTTC.

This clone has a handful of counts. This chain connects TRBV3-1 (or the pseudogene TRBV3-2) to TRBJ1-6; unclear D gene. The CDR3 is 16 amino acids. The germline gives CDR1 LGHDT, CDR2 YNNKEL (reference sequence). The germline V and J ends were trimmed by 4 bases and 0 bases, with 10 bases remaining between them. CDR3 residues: CASSPTPSSYNSPLHF. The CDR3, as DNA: TGTGCCAGCAGCCCGACTCCGAGCTCCTATAATTCACCCCTCCACTTT.

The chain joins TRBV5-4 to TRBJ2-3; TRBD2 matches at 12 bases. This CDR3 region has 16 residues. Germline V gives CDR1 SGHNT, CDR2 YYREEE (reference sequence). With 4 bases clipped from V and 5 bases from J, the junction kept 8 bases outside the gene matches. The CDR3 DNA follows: TGTGCCAGCAGCCCCTCTAGCGGGAGGGCCCTAGATACGCAGTATTTT. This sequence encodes CASSPSSGRALDTQYF.

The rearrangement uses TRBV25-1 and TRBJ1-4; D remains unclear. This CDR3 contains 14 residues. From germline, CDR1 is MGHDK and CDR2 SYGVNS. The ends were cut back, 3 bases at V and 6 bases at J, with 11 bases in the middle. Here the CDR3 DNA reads TGTGCCAGCAGTGACCACGGGCGGGATGAAAAACTGTTTTTT. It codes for CASSDHGRDEKLFF.

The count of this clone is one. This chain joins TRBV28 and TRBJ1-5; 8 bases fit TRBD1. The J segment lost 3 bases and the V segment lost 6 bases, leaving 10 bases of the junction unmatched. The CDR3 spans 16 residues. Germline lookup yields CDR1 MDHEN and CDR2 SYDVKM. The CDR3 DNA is TGTGCCAGCAGCCAACGGACAGGGACGGTCAATCAGCCCCAGCATTTT. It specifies CASSQRTGTVNQPQHF. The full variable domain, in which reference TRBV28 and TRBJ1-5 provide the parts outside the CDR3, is DVKVTQSSRYLVKRTGEKVFLECVQDMDHENMFWYRQDPGLGLRLIYFSYDVKMKEKGDIPEGYSVSREKKERFSLILESASTNQTSMYLCASSQRTGTVNQPQHFGDGTRLSIL.

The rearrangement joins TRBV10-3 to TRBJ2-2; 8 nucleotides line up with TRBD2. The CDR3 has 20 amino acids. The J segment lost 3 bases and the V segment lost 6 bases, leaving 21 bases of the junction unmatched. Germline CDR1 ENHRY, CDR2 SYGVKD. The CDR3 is CAIRPLGSGSTLGDTGELFF. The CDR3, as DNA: TGTGCCATCAGGCCCCTGGGGAGCGGGAGTACCCTAGGGGACACCGGGGAGCTGTTTTTT.

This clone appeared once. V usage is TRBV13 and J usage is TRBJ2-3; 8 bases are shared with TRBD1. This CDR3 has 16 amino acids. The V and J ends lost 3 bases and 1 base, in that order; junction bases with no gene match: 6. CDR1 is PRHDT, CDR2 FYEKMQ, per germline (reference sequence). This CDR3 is CASSFRQGSGTDTQYF. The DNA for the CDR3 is TGTGCCAGCAGCTTTAGACAGGGGTCGGGCACAGATACGCAGTATTTT.

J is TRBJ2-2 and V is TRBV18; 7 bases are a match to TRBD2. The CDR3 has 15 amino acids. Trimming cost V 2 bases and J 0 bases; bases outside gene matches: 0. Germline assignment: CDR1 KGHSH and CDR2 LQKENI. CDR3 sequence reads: CASSPAGANTGELFF. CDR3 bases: TGTGCCAGCTCACCAGCGGGGGCGAACACCGGGGAGCTGTTTTTT.

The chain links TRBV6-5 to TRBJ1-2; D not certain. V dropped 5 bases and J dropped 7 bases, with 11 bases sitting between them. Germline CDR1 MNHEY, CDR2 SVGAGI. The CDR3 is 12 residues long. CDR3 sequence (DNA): TGTGCCAGCAGTCGGGAGGACCTTGGCTACACCTTC. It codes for CASSREDLGYTF.

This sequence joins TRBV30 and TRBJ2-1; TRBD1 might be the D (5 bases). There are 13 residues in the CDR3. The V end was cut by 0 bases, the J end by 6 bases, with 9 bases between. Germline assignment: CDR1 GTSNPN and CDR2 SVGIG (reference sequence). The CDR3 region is CAWSVQGVNEQFF. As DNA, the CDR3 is TGTGCCTGGAGTGTACAAGGGGTCAATGAGCAGTTCTTC.

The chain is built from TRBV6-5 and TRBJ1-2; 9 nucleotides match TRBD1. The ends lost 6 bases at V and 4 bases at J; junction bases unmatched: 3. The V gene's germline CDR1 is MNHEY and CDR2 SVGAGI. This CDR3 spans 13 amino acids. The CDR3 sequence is CASRGTGIYGYTF. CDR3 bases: TGTGCCAGCAGGGGGACAGGGATCTATGGCTACACCTTC.